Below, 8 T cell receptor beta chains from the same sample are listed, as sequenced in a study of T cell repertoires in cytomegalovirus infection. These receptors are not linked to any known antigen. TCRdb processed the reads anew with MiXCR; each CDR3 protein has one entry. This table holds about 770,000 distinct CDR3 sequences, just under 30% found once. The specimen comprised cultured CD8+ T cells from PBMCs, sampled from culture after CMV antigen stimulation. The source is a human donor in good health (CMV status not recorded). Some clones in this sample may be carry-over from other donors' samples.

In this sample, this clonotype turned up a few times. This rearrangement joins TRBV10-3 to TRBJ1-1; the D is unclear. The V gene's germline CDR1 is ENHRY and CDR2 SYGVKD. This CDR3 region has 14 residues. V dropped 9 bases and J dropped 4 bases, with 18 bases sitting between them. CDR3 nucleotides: TGTGCCATGAGAGGTACATTAGGGAGCACTGAAGCTTTCTTT. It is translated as CAMRGTLGSTEAFF.

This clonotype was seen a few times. CDR3 DNA sequence: TGTGCCAGCAGCTTCGGGACAGAGGATAGTCAGCCCCAGCATTTT. Residues: CASSFGTEDSQPQHF. The chain uses TRBV7-6 and TRBJ1-5; 7 bases match TRBD1. J lost 6 bases, V lost 3 bases, and 8 bases had no gene match. This CDR3 is built from 15 residues. Per the germline V gene, CDR1 is SGHVS and CDR2 is FNYEAQ. Using reference TRBV7-6 and TRBJ1-5 for the parts outside the CDR3, the full variable domain is GAGVSQSPRYKVTKRGQDVALRCDPISGHVSLYWYRQALGQGPEFLTYFNYEAQQDKSGLPNDRFSAERPEGSISTLTIQRTEQRDSAMYRCASSFGTEDSQPQHFGDGTRLSIL.

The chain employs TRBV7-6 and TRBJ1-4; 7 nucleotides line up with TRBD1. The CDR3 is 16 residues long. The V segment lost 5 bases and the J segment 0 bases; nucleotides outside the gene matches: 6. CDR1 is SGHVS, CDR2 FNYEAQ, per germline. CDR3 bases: TGTGCCAGCAGCAACCGGGACAGTACAACTAATGAAAAACTGTTTTTT. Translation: CASSNRDSTTNEKLFF.

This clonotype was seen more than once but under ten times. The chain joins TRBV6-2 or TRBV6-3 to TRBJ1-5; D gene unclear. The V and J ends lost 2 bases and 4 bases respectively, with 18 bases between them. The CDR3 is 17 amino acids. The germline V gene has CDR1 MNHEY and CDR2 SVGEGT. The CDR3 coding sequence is TGTGCCAGCAGTTACAGCCCCGACACCCTTTGGAATCAGCCCCAGCATTTT. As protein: CASSYSPDTLWNQPQHF.

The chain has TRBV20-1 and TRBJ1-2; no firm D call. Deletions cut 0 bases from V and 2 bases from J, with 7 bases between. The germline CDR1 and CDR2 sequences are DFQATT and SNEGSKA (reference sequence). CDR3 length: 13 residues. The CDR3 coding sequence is TGCAGTGCTAGAGACGAAATAAACTATGGCTACACCTTC. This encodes CSARDEINYGYTF.

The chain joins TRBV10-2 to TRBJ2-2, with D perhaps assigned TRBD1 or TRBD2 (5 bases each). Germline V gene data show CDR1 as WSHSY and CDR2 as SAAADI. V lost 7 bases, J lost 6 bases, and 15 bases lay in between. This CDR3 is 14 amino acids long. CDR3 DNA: TGCGCCAGCAAACTGGGGCTCGGGGCCGGGGAGCTGTTTTTT. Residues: CASKLGLGAGELFF.

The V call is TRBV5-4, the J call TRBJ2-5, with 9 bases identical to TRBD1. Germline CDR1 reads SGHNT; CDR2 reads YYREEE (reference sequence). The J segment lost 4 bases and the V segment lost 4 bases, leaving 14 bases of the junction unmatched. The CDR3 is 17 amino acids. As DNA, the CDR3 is TGTGCCAGCAGCAGGCGACACACAGGGGGCTTAAGAGAGACCCAGTACTTC. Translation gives CASSRRHTGGLRETQYF.

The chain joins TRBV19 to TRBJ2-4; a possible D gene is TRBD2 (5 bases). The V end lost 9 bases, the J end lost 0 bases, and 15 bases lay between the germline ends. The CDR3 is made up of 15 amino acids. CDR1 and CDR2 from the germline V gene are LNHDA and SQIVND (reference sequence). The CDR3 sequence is CASSEGVIAKNIQYF. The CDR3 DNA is TGTGCCAGCAGTGAGGGAGTTATAGCCAAAAACATTCAGTACTTC. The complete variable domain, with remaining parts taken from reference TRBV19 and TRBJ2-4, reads DGGITQSPKYLFRKEGQNVTLSCEQNLNHDAMYWYRQDPGQGLRLIYYSQIVNDFQKGDIAEGYSVSREKKESFPLTVTSAQKNPTAFYLCASSEGVIAKNIQYFGAGTRLSVL.